These 17 T cell receptor beta chains were all obtained from the same sample, sequenced in a study of CD8 T cells in ankylosing spondylitis. TCRdb recomputed calls from the 5' RACE reads with MiXCR, one row per CDR3 protein. The sample has about 250,000 distinct CDR3 sequences, under 35% seen once. The sample taken for sequencing was blood, either unsorted or a sorted T cell fraction (not recorded which). The receptors shown here come from a male donor with ankylosing spondylitis or in good health (not recorded which).

This clonotype is a singleton in its sample. The J gene is TRBJ2-2, the V gene TRBV29-1, with D uncertain. This CDR3 is built from 11 residues. CDR1 is SQVTM, CDR2 ANQGSEA, per germline. Trimming cost V 7 bases and J 5 bases, with 8 bases left between them. The CDR3 bases are TGCAGCGGCCGTTGGACCGGGGAGCTGTTTTTT. The encoded protein is CSGRWTGELFF.

The V gene is TRBV9, the J gene TRBJ2-5, with D possibly matching TRBD2 (6 bases). Trimming stripped 0 bases from V and 3 bases from J, with 21 bases between. Germline V lookup: CDR1 SGDLS, CDR2 YYNGEE. This CDR3 is built from 18 residues. CDR3 DNA: TGTGCCAGCAGCGTAGGGACCACGACTAGAGGGGCTAAAGAGACCCAGTACTTC. Protein: CASSVGTTTRGAKETQYF.

This clonotype was seen a handful of times. The chain recombines TRBV12-3 or TRBV12-4 with TRBJ1-1, with D uncertain. V was trimmed by 5 bases and J by 1 base, leaving 20 bases between them. The CDR3 is made up of 17 amino acids. In DNA, the CDR3 is TGTGCCAGCAGTCCTCAGGAAGGTCTCGCTCAGAACACTGAAGCTTTCTTT. Amino acid sequence: CASSPQEGLAQNTEAFF.

This clonotype has a handful of counts. The chain carries TRBV5-1 and TRBJ2-1; 7 bases line up with TRBD1. Trimming cost V 1 base and J 0 bases; bases outside gene matches: 13. The CDR3 length is 19 residues. In germline, CDR1 is SGHRS, CDR2 YFSETQ. CDR3 sequence reads: CASSLPFLRQGSSYNEQFF. CDR3 sequence (DNA): TGCGCCAGCAGCTTGCCCTTTTTACGACAGGGAAGCTCCTACAATGAGCAGTTCTTC. The complete variable domain, with remaining parts taken from reference TRBV5-1 and TRBJ2-1, reads KAGVTQTPRYLIKTRGQQVTLSCSPISGHRSVSWYQQTPGQGLQFLFEYFSETQRNKGNFPGRFSGRQFSNSRSEMNVSTLELGDSALYLCASSLPFLRQGSSYNEQFFGPGTRLTVL.

A few counts support this clonotype. This chain links TRBV29-1 with TRBJ2-1; D is unresolved. The CDR3 is 12 amino acids. Germline CDR1 reads SQVTM; CDR2 reads ANQGSEA. V shed 8 bases and J shed 4 bases, with 12 bases lying between them. In nucleotides, the CDR3 is TGCAGCTTTGTACCGGCGTACAATGAGCAGTTCTTC. It translates to CSFVPAYNEQFF.

The V call is TRBV6-1, the J call TRBJ2-3, with 7 bases that match TRBD1. This CDR3 is 15 amino acids long. V dropped 6 bases and J dropped 0; count of bases not matched to a gene: 6. Germline CDR1 is MNHNS and CDR2 is SASEGT. The CDR3 nucleotides read TGTGCCAGCAGAGACAGGGACCCTAGCACAGATACGCAGTATTTT. Its translation is CASRDRDPSTDTQYF.

This clonotype turned up a few times. V gene TRBV29-1 combines with J gene TRBJ2-5; D is unclear. The CDR3 is 10 amino acids. The germline CDR1 and CDR2 sequences are SQVTM and ANQGSEA. This CDR3 reads CSPFGRTQYF. The CDR3 DNA reads TGCAGTCCCTTCGGTCGGACCCAGTACTTC.

The chain is built from TRBV6-2 or TRBV6-3 and TRBJ1-1, with D possibly matching TRBD1 (6 bases). Germline assignment: CDR1 MNHEY and CDR2 SVGEGT. Deletions cut 0 bases from V and 1 base from J, with 15 bases between. The CDR3 has 17 amino acids. The CDR3 DNA follows: TGTGCCAGCAGTTACTCGAGGGCAGGGGCCCAGAACACTGAAGCTTTCTTT. It codes for CASSYSRAGAQNTEAFF.

The chain carries TRBV5-5 and TRBJ1-1; D remains ambiguous. This CDR3 contains 15 residues. V lost 3 bases and J 3 bases, leaving 15 bases between the germline ends. The germline V gene encodes CDR1 SGHKS and CDR2 YYEKEE (reference sequence). The DNA of the CDR3 is TGTGCCAGCAGCTGGGCGGATCCGCTGGACACTGAAGCTTTCTTT. As protein: CASSWADPLDTEAFF.

This clonotype has only a few counts. The V gene is TRBV5-1, the J gene TRBJ2-7; 8 nucleotides agree with TRBD1. In germline, CDR1 is SGHRS, CDR2 YFSETQ. With 4 bases clipped from V and 5 bases from J, the junction kept 2 bases outside the gene matches. The CDR3 extends over 12 amino acids. In DNA form, the CDR3 reads TGCGCCAGCAGCCCGACAGGGGACGAGCAGTACTTC. Translated, it gives CASSPTGDEQYF.

This sequence joins TRBV11-1 and TRBJ2-7; maybe TRBD1 (6 bases). The CDR3 totals 15 residues. Trimming took off 4 bases at V and 5 bases at J, with 18 bases between the two ends. Germline V gene data show CDR1 as SGHAT and CDR2 as FQDESV (reference sequence). This chain's CDR3 is CASSSRAGAGHEQYF. The CDR3 DNA follows: TGTGCCAGCAGCTCCCGGGCAGGGGCAGGCCACGAGCAGTACTTC.

CDR3 amino acids: CASRMAGDEQFF. CDR3 nucleotide sequence: TGCGCCAGCAGGATGGCCGGCGATGAGCAGTTCTTC. This chain uses TRBV5-1 with TRBJ2-1, with D hard to call. This CDR3 has 12 residues. Germline loops: CDR1 SGHRS, CDR2 YFSETQ. Trimming took off 5 bases at V and 8 bases at J, with 11 bases between the two ends. Full variable domain (remainder filled in from reference TRBV5-1 and TRBJ2-1): KAGVTQTPRYLIKTRGQQVTLSCSPISGHRSVSWYQQTPGQGLQFLFEYFSETQRNKGNFPGRFSGRQFSNSRSEMNVSTLELGDSALYLCASRMAGDEQFFGPGTRLTVL.

This clonotype was detected only a few times. The chain joins TRBV7-6 to TRBJ2-5; TRBD1 is a possible D gene (5 bases). The CDR3 is 15 amino acids. V gave up 1 base and J gave up 2 bases, with 11 bases separating them. The V gene's germline CDR1 is SGHVS and CDR2 FNYEAQ. The CDR3 here is CASSLVTDPQETQYF. As DNA, the CDR3 is TGTGCCAGCAGCTTAGTGACAGACCCACAAGAGACCCAGTACTTC.

CDR3 coding DNA: TGTGCCAGCAGTCCCTGGACTAGCGGGGGGTTCTCAGATACGCAGTATTTT. Encoded protein: CASSPWTSGGFSDTQYF. The chain links TRBV28 to TRBJ2-3, with TRBD2 matching 14 bases. J gave up 4 bases and V 5 bases, and 8 bases lay outside the gene matches. The CDR3 spans 17 residues. Looked up from germline, CDR1 is MDHEN and CDR2 is SYDVKM.

The V call is TRBV3-1, the J call TRBJ2-7, with 13 bases that match TRBD2. Per the germline V gene, CDR1 is LGHDT and CDR2 is YNNKEL (reference sequence). The CDR3 consists of 15 residues. V gave up 4 bases and J gave up 5 bases; unmatched junction bases: 5. CDR3 coding DNA: TGTGCCAGCAGCCGACTAGCGGGGGGCTTCGACGAGCAGTACTTC. It yields the protein CASSRLAGGFDEQYF.

J is TRBJ2-7 and V is TRBV20-1, with unresolved D. The germline V gene encodes CDR1 DFQATT and CDR2 SNEGSKA (reference sequence). The CDR3 contains 16 residues. Trimming cost V 0 bases and J 0 bases, with 15 bases left between them. The CDR3 DNA follows: TGCAGTGCTAGAGATATCCAGGACGGATTCTCCTACGAGCAGTACTTC. It is translated as CSARDIQDGFSYEQYF.

The gene calls are TRBV15 and TRBJ1-2; D perhaps matches TRBD1 (6 bases). The germline V gene has CDR1 LNHNV and CDR2 YYDKDF (reference sequence). V was pared by 1 base and J by 4 bases, with 16 bases between. CDR3 length: 16 residues. The CDR3 region is CATSRGGGPGPYGYTF. CDR3 DNA: TGTGCCACCAGCAGAGGTGGGGGCCCGGGTCCCTATGGCTACACCTTC.